What follows is one T cell receptor (beta chain) and its context. Measured with immunoSEQ multiplex PCR; TCRdb has only the in-frame clones, and not every one. The table has fewer than 65,000 clones, 80% to 90% seen once. This sample stems from a study of PD-L1 blockade in urothelial cancer. The wider study: Patients had undergone 0 to 3 prior chemotherapy regimens.

The time point here: pretreatment peripheral blood. Germline CDR1 and CDR2: GTSNPN and SVGIG (reference sequence). The CDR3 is 12 residues long. V lost 3 bases and J lost 10, with 15 bases in between. This sample comprised PBMCs, obtained around atezolizumab (anti-PD-L1) treatment. This receptor was obtained from a man between 65 and 85 years old with urothelial cancer. The rearrangement links TRBV30 to TRBJ1-1; D is possibly TRBD1 (5 bases). CDR3 sequence (DNA): TGTGCCTGGAGCCCCGGGACTGGAGGAGCTTTCTTT. Its translation is CAWSPGTGGAFF.